This T cell receptor beta chain was found in a study of blood T cell repertoires in COVID-19. Study overall: T cells, B-cell-depleted T cells, or PBMCs provided the cDNA or gDNA that served as material.

Study processing details: Scientists estimated how many nucleated cells there were by amplifying reference gene primers. Sequenced by immunoSEQ multiplex PCR; TCRdb stores in-frame clones only, minus some. V, J and clone size reflect that table, while D and trimming were determined from the DNA. The sample has 150,000 or so clones, about 80% seen once. This clone was detected a few times. There are 16 residues in the CDR3. V dropped 1 base and J dropped 4; count of bases not matched to a gene: 6. The germline V gene encodes CDR1 MNHNS and CDR2 SASEGT. Recruits, aged roughly 18 to 89 years, lived in 20 to 30 US areas. Recovered status applied to Cohort 3 donors who had two consecutive negative PCRs. It also applied to those with clearance or with symptom resolution.

Sequencing used PBMCs or T cells enriched from blood (not recorded which). The TCR comes from a woman between 45 and 60 years old who had recovered from COVID-19. This rearrangement joins TRBV6-1 to TRBJ1-4, with TRBD1 matching over 7 bases. The CDR3 region has the DNA TGTGCCAGCAGTGAAGAGACAGGGCTAGGTAATGAAAAACTGTTTTTT. Translated: CASSEETGLGNEKLFF.